Given below is one T cell receptor beta chain in context. This clonotype was detected a few times. This receptor's antigen is unknown. The sample holds no much larger clone one base away, and base qualities are not on file. The data derive from a study of stereotactic body radiotherapy in pancreatic ductal adenocarcinoma (dated 2022 in TCRdb). About the full investigation: Sequential sections from the same tumor blocks were used for a separate immunoSEQ TCR beta assay along with multiplex IHC and RNA-Seq. The overall study included several SBRT-treated and over twelve untreated PDAC resections, and no overall survival difference was observed between the groups. Broader findings and caveats from the paper: Sample sizes were small, and the trial was powered for safety rather than for correlating outcomes with cellular responses. In the separate TCR beta assay, no significant differences in rearrangement number, top clonotype frequency or Simpson's clonality were found between SBRT-treated and untreated tumors. The untreated comparison samples were not randomized and were collected separately from the trial cohort.

The library was produced with bulk RNA-seq. Instrument used: Illumina NovaSeq 6000. Per the authors' processing: Samples were split into immunologically hot and cold subsets for TCR comparisons by PCA of DAMP release, myeloid suppressor density and PD-1+ CD8 percentage. Through fastp at Q25 and MiXCR, TCRdb rebuilt clones from the public reads, retaining in-frame beta chains. Identical CDR3 proteins give one entry, which carries the most common genes and DNA. For this entry, the V and J calls and clone size follow TCRdb and not the study's own pipeline. The sample table holds roughly 6 distinct CDR3 sequences. The CDR3 covers 16 residues, taking in both the cysteine and the phenylalanine. CDR3 DNA is the only sequence kept; it has 48 bases, read in frame from the first base. V drops 6 bases and J drops 1 base, leaving 13 bases in between. CDR1 and CDR2, per the germline V gene, are SGHAT and FQNNGV.

Formalin-fixed paraffin-embedded tissue from surgically resected PDAC was used as tumor samples and was cut into around 5 um sections to generate tissue scrolls. The chain joins TRBV11-2 to TRBJ2-6, and TRBD2 may be the D gene, going by 5 matching bases. The TCR originated in a human donor with pancreatic ductal adenocarcinoma. This specimen consisted of tumor tissue, obtained after stereotactic body radiotherapy or without it (not recorded which). The CDR3 amino acid sequence is: CASSLEEVSGANVLTF. The sequenced DNA: TGTGCCAGCAGTCTGGAGGAAGTTTCTGGGGCCAACGTCCTGACTTTC.